The present TCR beta chain was sequenced within a study of blood T cell repertoires in COVID-19 (dated by TCRdb to the early 2020s). The study in broad terms: The collaborator samples originated in the United States, Italy and Spain and spanned the acute and convalescent phases of COVID-19. The prospective study material was composed of cDNA or gDNA derived from T cells, B-cell-depleted T cells, or PBMCs. Subjects who had been exposed to COVID-19, were actively infected with it, or had recovered from it provided the deeply sampled blood TCRbeta repertoires that made up the dataset. A freely available public database, intended as a resource for researchers studying the immune response to SARS-CoV-2, is where the repertoires were released. Samples were obtained from the ongoing ImmuneRACE study (first 160 participants) and from 950 to 1,500 subjects provided by 6 global collaborators. Sample metadata almost always included a de-identified subject ID, COVID-19 status, age in years and sex. Where available, HLA class I and class II types were taken from metadata supplied by the sample provider and were not determined by assay-based typing. Beyond this particular receptor, the publication reports: How much clinical and demographic metadata was included differed by source and by participant, and the metadata was provided uncurated.

From a lookup of the germline V gene, CDR1 and CDR2 are KGHDR and SFDVKD. From V the trimming removes 4 bases and from J it removes 2 bases, while the gene matches leave 5 bases of the junction unaccounted for. Inclusive of the bounding cysteine and phenylalanine, the CDR3 is 16 residues long. This entry keeps only the CDR3 DNA: 48 bases, framed from base 1. Notes on this clone: What this receptor recognizes is not known. Per-base qualities were not stored, and no clone one base away is much larger.

TCRbeta CDR3 regions were amplified from genomic DNA by means of the immunoSEQ Assay, a bias-controlled multiplex PCR. In the paper's pipeline: The number of nucleated cells in each sample was estimated by amplification of reference gene primers within the assay. To quantify the absolute abundance of each unique TCRbeta CDR3 rearrangement, sequence reads were collapsed and filtered. For each sample, productive Simpson clonality was calculated as the square root of Simpson's diversity index over productive rearrangements. Drawn from immuneACCESS, this table holds only the in-frame rearrangements with V and J called that TCRdb kept. Clones are partly lost; checked studies trace under half to an unresolved V gene and leave the rest unexplained. For V, J and clone size, that table is used; D and trimming come from the DNA. The sample data list 100,000 to 150,000 clones, and approximately 83% of these were observed just once. 5% to 7.5% of the sample goes to the ten largest clones.

Whole blood was collected in K2EDTA tubes by collaborating institutions according to the institutions' own protocols. For TCRbeta analysis, collaborators shipped samples in one of three forms: frozen whole blood, isolated PBMCs, or DNA extracted from either of those sample types. Sequencing was done on a sample of peripheral blood. This TCR derives from a man older than 75 with active or convalescent COVID-19. The rearrangement combines TRBV24-1 with TRBJ2-3; 10 bases in between match TRBD2. The DNA reads as follows: TGTGCCACCAGTGAACAGACTAGCGGGTTCACAGATACGCAGTATTTT. Translated, it gives CATSEQTSGFTDTQYF.